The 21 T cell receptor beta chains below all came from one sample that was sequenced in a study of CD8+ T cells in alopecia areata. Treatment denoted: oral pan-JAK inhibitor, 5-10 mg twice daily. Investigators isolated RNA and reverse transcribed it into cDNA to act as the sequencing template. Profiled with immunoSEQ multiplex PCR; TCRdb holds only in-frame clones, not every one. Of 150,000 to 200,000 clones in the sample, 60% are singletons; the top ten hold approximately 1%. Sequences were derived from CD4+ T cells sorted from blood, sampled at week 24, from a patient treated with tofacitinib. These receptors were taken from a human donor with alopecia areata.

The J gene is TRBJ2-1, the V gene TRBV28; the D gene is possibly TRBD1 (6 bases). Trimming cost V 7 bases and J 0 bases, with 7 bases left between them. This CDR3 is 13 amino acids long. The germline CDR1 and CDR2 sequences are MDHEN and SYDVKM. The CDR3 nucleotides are TGTGCCAGCAAACAGGGCTCCTACAATGAGCAGTTCTTC. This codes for CASKQGSYNEQFF.

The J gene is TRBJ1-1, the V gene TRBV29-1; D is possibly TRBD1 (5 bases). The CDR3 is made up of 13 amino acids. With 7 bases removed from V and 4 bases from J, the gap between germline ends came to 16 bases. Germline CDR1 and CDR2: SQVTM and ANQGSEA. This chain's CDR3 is CSANRMGGTEAFF. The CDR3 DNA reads TGCAGCGCCAACAGGATGGGGGGCACTGAAGCTTTCTTT.

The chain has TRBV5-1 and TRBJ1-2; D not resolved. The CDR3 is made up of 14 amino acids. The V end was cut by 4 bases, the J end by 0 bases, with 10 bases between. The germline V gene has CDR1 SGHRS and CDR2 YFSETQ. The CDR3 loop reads CASSPPGANYGYTF. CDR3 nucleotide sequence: TGCGCCAGCAGCCCACCGGGAGCTAACTATGGCTACACCTTC.

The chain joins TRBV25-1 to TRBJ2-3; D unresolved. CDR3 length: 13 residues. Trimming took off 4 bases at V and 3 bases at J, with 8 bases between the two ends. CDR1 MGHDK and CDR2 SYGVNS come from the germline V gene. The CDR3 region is CASSAAATDTQYF. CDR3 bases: TGTGCCAGCAGTGCGGCGGCAACAGATACGCAGTATTTT.

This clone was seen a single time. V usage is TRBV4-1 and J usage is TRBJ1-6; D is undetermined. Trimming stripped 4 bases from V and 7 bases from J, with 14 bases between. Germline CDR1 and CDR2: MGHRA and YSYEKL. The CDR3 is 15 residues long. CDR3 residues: CASSLGPDRNSPLHF. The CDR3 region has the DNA TGCGCCAGCAGCCTCGGGCCAGATAGAAATTCACCCCTCCACTTT.

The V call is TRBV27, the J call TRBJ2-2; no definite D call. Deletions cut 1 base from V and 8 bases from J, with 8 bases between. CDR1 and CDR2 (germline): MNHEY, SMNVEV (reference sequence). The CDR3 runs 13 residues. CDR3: CASSLYTTGELFF. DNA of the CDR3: TGTGCCAGCAGTTTATATACGACGGGGGAGCTGTTTTTT.

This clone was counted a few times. The CDR3 reads CASSVRGAVADTQYF. CDR3 DNA sequence: TGTGCCAGCAGCGTAAGGGGGGCAGTAGCAGATACGCAGTATTTT. The V call is TRBV9, the J call TRBJ2-3; possibly TRBD1 or TRBD2 for D (6 bases each). This CDR3 is built from 15 residues. CDR1 and CDR2 (germline): SGDLS, YYNGEE. V was clipped by 1 base and J by 4 bases, with 13 bases between them.

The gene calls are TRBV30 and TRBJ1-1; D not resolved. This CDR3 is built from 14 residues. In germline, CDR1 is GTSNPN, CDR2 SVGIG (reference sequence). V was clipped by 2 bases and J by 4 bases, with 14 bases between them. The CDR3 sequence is CAWSWGGSLTEAFF. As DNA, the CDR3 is TGTGCCTGGAGTTGGGGAGGGAGTCTCACTGAAGCTTTCTTT.

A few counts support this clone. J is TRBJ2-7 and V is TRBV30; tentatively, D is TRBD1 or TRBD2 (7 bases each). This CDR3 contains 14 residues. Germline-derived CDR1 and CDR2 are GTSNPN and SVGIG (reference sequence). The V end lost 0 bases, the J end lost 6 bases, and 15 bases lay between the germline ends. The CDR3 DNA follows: TGTGCCTGGAGTGTACTCCAGGGGGAGGGCGAGCAGTACTTC. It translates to CAWSVLQGEGEQYF. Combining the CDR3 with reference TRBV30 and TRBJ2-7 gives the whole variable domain SQTIHQWPATLVQPVGSPLSLECTVEGTSNPNLYWYRQAAGRGLQLLFYSVGIGQISSEVPQNLSASRPQDRQFILSSKKLLLSDSGFYLCAWSVLQGEGEQYFGPGTRLTVT.

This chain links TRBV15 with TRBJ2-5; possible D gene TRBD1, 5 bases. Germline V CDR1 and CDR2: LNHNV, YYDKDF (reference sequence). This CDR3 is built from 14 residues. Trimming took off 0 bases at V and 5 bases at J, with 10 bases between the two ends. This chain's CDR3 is CATSRDRAGETQYF. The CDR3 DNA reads TGTGCCACCAGCAGAGATCGGGCAGGGGAGACCCAGTACTTC.

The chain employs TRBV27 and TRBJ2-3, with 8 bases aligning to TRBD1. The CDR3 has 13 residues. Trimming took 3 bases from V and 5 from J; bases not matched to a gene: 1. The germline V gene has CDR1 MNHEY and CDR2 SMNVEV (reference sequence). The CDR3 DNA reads TGTGCCAGCAGTTTTACAGGGGGAGATACGCAGTATTTT. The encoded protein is CASSFTGGDTQYF.

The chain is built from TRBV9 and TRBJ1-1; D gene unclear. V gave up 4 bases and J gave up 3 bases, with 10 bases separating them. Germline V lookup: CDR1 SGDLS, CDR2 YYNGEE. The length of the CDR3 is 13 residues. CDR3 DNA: TGTGCCAGCAGCCCCCGCGGTGACACTGAAGCTTTCTTT. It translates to CASSPRGDTEAFF.

This CDR3 is CATSRDIGERTYGYTF. The CDR3 nucleotides read TGTGCCACCAGCAGAGATATCGGGGAGCGGACCTATGGCTACACCTTC. This rearrangement joins TRBV15 to TRBJ1-2, with D unresolved. Germline loops: CDR1 LNHNV, CDR2 YYDKDF (reference sequence). This CDR3 has 16 residues. Between the trimmed V and J ends, which lost 0 bases and 4 bases, there was a span of 15 bases.

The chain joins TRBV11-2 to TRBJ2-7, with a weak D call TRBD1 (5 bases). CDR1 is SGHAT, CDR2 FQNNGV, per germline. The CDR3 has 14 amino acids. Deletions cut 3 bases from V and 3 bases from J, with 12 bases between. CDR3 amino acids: CASSFLARDYEQYF. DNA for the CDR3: TGTGCCAGCAGCTTTTTGGCCAGGGACTACGAGCAGTACTTC.

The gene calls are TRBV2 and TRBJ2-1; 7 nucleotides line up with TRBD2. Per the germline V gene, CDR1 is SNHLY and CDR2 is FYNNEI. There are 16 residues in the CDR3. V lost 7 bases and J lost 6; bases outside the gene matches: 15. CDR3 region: CASINNGGSYGNEQFF. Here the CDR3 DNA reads TGTGCCAGCATTAATAACGGGGGGTCTTACGGCAATGAGCAGTTCTTC.

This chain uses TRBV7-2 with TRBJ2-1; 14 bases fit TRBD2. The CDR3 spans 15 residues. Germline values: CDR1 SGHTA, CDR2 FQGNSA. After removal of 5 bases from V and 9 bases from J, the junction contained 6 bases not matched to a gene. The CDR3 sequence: CASSPRLAGGREQFF. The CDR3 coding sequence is TGTGCCAGCAGCCCCCGACTAGCGGGGGGGCGTGAGCAGTTCTTC.

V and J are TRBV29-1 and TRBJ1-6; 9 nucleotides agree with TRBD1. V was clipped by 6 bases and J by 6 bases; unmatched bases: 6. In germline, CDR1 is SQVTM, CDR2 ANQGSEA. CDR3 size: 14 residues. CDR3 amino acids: CSVRTGDINSPLHF. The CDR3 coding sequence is TGCAGCGTCCGGACAGGGGATATTAATTCACCCCTCCACTTT.

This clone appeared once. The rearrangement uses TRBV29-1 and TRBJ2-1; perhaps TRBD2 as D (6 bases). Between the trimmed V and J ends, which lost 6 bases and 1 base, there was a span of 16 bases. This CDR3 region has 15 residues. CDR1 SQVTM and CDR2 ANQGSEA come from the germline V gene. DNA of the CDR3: TGCAGCGTCGCCGGCGGGGTCACATCCTACAATGAGCAGTTCTTC. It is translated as CSVAGGVTSYNEQFF.

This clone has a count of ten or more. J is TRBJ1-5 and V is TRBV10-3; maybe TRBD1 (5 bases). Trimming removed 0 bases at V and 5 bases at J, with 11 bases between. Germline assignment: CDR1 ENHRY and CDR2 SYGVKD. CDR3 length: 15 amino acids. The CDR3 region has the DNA TGTGCCATCAGTGAGTCTGGACAATTATATCAGCCCCAGCATTTT. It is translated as CAISESGQLYQPQHF.

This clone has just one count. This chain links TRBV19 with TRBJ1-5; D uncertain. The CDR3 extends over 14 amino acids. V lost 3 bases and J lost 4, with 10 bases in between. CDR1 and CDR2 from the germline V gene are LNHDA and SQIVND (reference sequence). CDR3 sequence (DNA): TGTGCCAGTAGTATGGGCCGGGGAAATCAGCCCCAGCATTTT. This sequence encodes CASSMGRGNQPQHF.

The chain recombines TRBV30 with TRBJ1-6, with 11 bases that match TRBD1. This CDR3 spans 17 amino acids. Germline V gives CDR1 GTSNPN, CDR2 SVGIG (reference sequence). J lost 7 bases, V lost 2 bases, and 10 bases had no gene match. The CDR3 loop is CAWSPDRGRILNSPLHF. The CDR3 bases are TGTGCCTGGAGTCCGGACAGGGGGCGGATTTTGAATTCACCCCTCCACTTT.